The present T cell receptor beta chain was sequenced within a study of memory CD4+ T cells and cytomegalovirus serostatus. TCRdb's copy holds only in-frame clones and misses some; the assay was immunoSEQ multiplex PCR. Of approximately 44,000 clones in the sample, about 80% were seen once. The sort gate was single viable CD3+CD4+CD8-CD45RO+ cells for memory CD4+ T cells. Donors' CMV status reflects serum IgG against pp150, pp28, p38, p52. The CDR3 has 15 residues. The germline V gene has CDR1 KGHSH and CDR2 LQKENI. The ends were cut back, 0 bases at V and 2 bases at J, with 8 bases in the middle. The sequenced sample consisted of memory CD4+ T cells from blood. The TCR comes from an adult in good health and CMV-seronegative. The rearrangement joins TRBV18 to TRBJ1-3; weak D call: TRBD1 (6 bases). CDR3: CASSPPGAAGNTIYF. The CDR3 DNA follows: TGTGCCAGCTCACCACCGGGGGCGGCTGGAAACACCATATATTTT.